This T cell receptor (beta chain) was sequenced in a study of radiotherapy plus CTLA-4 blockade in lung cancer. Across the whole study: 18% of patients responded objectively, and approximately 33% achieved disease control. Study observations and caveats: In blood, after radiotherapy plus ipilimumab, tumor-derived TCR clones expanded.

In the case of this clone: The antigen remains undetermined.

The data were produced by immunoSEQ multiplex PCR, yet TCRdb's version contains in-frame clones alone and is incomplete. The sample comprises 65,000 to 95,000 clones, approximately 86% of which are singletons, and over 0.75% rests with the top ten. CDR3 length equals 14 residues. The V end lost 0 bases, the J end lost 4 bases, and 10 bases lay between the germline ends. Germline V gene sequence: CDR1 SGHDN, CDR2 FVKESK. The sample here was peripheral blood, taken from a patient treated with radiotherapy plus ipilimumab. The genes are TRBV14 and TRBJ2-7, with unresolved D. This clonotype originated in a human donor with non-small cell lung cancer who had stable disease on radiotherapy plus ipilimumab. The CDR3 sequence is CASSQDWVVYEQYF. The CDR3 coding sequence is TGTGCCAGCAGCCAAGACTGGGTGGTTTACGAGCAGTACTTC.